This TCR beta chain was sequenced during a study of CD8+CD57+ T cells in acquired aplastic anemia. Study-level background: An average of around 3.5 ug of DNA was obtained from sorted CD4+ and CD8+ cells. General study results and limits: The study found no significant CD8+ Simpson's diversity difference between patients and controls. Patients and controls were found to share approximately 31 CD8+ CDR3 sequences.

Looked up from germline, CDR1 is SGDLS and CDR2 is YYNGEE. CDR3 length: 14 amino acids. Genomic DNA constituted the template upon which TCR beta VDJ and CDR3 profiling was performed. TCRdb reprocessed the reads with MiXCR, giving one entry per CDR3 protein. The sample carries about 160,000 distinct CDR3 sequences, 48% recorded once. Patients chosen for sequencing had shown CD8+CD57+ cell expansion by flow cytometry. All patients were therapy-naive when blood was sampled. A note on this clonotype: Antigen specificity is unknown. One end of the junction does not line up with germline, which may come from a read error.

Sequenced material: sorted CD4+, CD8+, or CD8+CD57+ T cells (not recorded which) from PBMCs. This clonotype originated in a human donor with aplastic anemia. The chain joins TRBV9 to TRBJ1-2, with TRBD1 matching 9 bases. The CDR3 coding sequence is TGTGCCAGCAGCGTAGGACAGGGGGGCTATGGCTCCACCTTC. Protein product: CASSVGQGGYGSTF.